Below, one T cell receptor (beta chain) is given with its context. Its antigen is not known. The sample belongs to a study of shared clonotypes between healthy human individuals. Regarding the study as a whole: Only blood samples were collected, and tissue repertoires likely differ.

Spread over ten immunoSEQ deep assay plates, unsorted PBMC DNA underwent sequencing. Original methodology: In the immunoSEQ data, sequences were junction-only and lacked quality scores, so filtering differed. Sequenced by immunoSEQ multiplex PCR; TCRdb stores in-frame clones only, minus some. For V, J and clone size, that table is used; D and trimming come from the DNA. Counted here are some 500,000 clones, around 80% occurring once; the ten biggest clones make up 10% to 15%. The CDR3 is 14 residues long. The V and J ends lost 0 bases and 0 bases respectively, with 6 bases between them. The germline CDR1 and CDR2 sequences are SGHRS and YFSETQ. Recent vaccinations or acute infections were absent in the healthy HIV-negative adult donors.

The chain recombines TRBV5-1 with TRBJ2-5; D remains ambiguous. The source is a woman between 40 and 50 years old in good health. Some clones in this sample may be carry-over from other donors' samples. The sequenced material came from PBMCs. CDR3 nucleotides: TGCGCCAGCAGCTTGGCGGGCTACCAAGAGACCCAGTACTTC. Its protein product is CASSLAGYQETQYF.